The present TCR beta chain was sequenced within a study of OX40 agonist ivuxolimab in advanced cancers. For the study in its entirety: Ivuxolimab was a fully human IgG2 agonistic monoclonal antibody targeting the costimulatory receptor OX40 (CD134). A male proportion of roughly 80% and a mean age of about 60 years, ranging from about 23 to 90, were recorded for the dose-escalation cohort. Intravenous ivuxolimab was administered to patients every 2 weeks at six dose levels: 0.01, 0.1, 0.3, 1.5, 3 and 10 mg/kg. Prior anti-PD-1, anti-PD-L1 or anti-CTLA-4 therapy was permitted, and about two fifths of dose-escalation patients had received checkpoint inhibitors. Of the approximately 50 dose-escalation patients, hepatocellular carcinoma was present in about 19, melanoma in some 15, renal cell carcinoma in 9 and head and neck cancer in 9. Peripheral TCRbeta sequencing was intended to test whether TCR sequence diversity was altered and clonal T-cell expansion was caused by ivuxolimab. The paper describes the monotherapy dose-escalation part (N of about 47 patients) of the phase I trial of ivuxolimab. Three dose-escalation patients achieved partial responses, one with hepatocellular carcinoma and two with cutaneous melanoma.

A single count supports this clone. Its antigen specificity is not known. Base-call qualities are not available, and no considerably larger clone is one nucleotide away. Counted from cysteine to phenylalanine, this CDR3 has 13 amino acids. The retained sequence is limited to the CDR3, 39 bases, with the frame set at the first base. For CDR1 and CDR2, the germline V gene lists MNHNS and SASEGT. The trial excluded patients who had a history of autoimmune disease or who were on systemic immunosuppression. Peripheral blood for TCR sequencing was drawn from every dose cohort at baseline, at cycle 4 day 1 and at cycle 7 day 1. The samples were drawn from a first-in-human, open-label, multicenter phase I dose-escalation trial of ivuxolimab. Adults with locally advanced or metastatic head and neck squamous cell, hepatocellular, melanoma or renal cell carcinoma were enrolled in the trial. Before TCR sequencing, CD4+ T cells and CD8+ T cells were sorted from peripheral blood as separate populations.

General study outcomes and caveats: After ivuxolimab, CD8+ T cells had more expanded clones than CD4+ T cells on average. The antigen specificity of the clonally expanded peripheral T cells was not determined. At doses of 0.1 to 3.0 mg/kg, clonal expansion of both CD4+ and CD8+ blood T cells was observed from baseline to week 6. Partial responders in the 0.1-3.0 mg/kg groups had among the lowest normalized peripheral clonal expansion, especially among CD8+ T cells. Low levels of normalized T-cell clonal expansion were also seen in some nonresponding patients.

To sequence the TCRbeta CDR3 region, genomic DNA was isolated from the sorted cells. TCRbeta CDR3 regions were sequenced using the immunoSEQ Assay. This is the immuneACCESS table as TCRdb keeps it, with only in-frame sequences that have V and J called. A part of the clones is gone; compared with another copy, unresolved V genes explain less than half, and the rest is unexplained. In this sample the table shows over 85,000 clones, 80% to 95% of which occur a single time. Of the sample, around 1.5% falls within the top ten clones. The source material was CD4+ or CD8+ T cells sorted from blood, sampled in a trial of the OX40 agonist ivuxolimab. This TCR was recovered from an adult with an advanced solid tumor such as melanoma, head and neck, liver or kidney cancer. The V and J segments used are TRBV6-1 and TRBJ2-5; the D gene cannot be named for sure. The J call may not be correct, given that the DNA end is closer to TRBJ2-7. The CDR3 is CASSETARGEQYF. The nucleotides are TGTGCCAGCAGTGAGACGGCTAGAGGCGAGCAGTACTTC.